The 19 T cell receptor beta chains below were found in one sample sequenced in a study of technical replicates of blood from a few donors. TCRdb keeps only in-frame clones here, not all; method: immunoSEQ multiplex PCR. The repertoire holds more than 75,000 clones, with almost 97% as singletons. The specimen sequenced was T cells isolated from PBMCs. Receptors originate from a human donor in good health.

The rearrangement joins TRBV9 to TRBJ1-4; 7 bases are shared with TRBD1. V shed 2 bases, J shed 3 bases, and the junction held 1 base outside the gene matches. The CDR3 totals 14 residues. Germline V gene data show CDR1 as SGDLS and CDR2 as YYNGEE. CDR3 protein: CASSVGQSNEKLFF. The CDR3 coding sequence is TGTGCCAGCAGCGTGGGACAGTCTAATGAAAAACTGTTTTTT.

The chain carries TRBV6-5 and TRBJ1-2; 8 positions agree with TRBD1. This CDR3 region has 14 residues. Germline CDR1 and CDR2: MNHEY and SVGAGI. The trim removed 1 base at V and 9 bases at J, leaving 7 bases unmatched. The CDR3 bases are TGTGCCAGCAGTTACTTCGCAGGGGGCGAGAGCTACACCTTC. Its translation is CASSYFAGGESYTF.

The chain combines TRBV5-1 with TRBJ2-1, with TRBD2 matching over 14 bases. The CDR3 is made up of 17 amino acids. Germline V gene lookup returns CDR1 SGHRS and CDR2 YFSETQ. V lost 4 bases, J lost 7 bases, and 10 bases stayed unmatched. CDR3 sequence reads: CASSPYRGTSGSNEQFF. The CDR3 DNA reads as TGCGCCAGCAGCCCCTACCGCGGGACTAGCGGGAGTAATGAGCAGTTCTTC.

This chain connects TRBV7-3 to TRBJ2-1; 10 bases match TRBD2. With V trimmed by 5 bases and J by 10 bases, 11 bases remained unmatched. Germline assignment: CDR1 SGHTA and CDR2 FQGTGA. The CDR3 is made up of 15 amino acids. CDR3 residues: CASSPSLAGGLEQFF. The CDR3 DNA follows: TGTGCCAGCAGCCCATCATTAGCGGGAGGCCTGGAGCAGTTCTTC.

This clone was found once. The chain has TRBV27 and TRBJ1-2; maybe TRBD1 (5 bases). The germline V gene has CDR1 MNHEY and CDR2 SMNVEV (reference sequence). V was cut by 0 bases and J by 8 bases, with 10 bases left in between. This CDR3 comprises 13 residues. CDR3 residues: CASSLSGVGGYTF. In DNA form, the CDR3 reads TGTGCCAGCAGTTTATCAGGGGTTGGGGGCTACACCTTC.

The chain combines TRBV7-9 with TRBJ2-5; 9 nucleotides agree with TRBD1. Germline V lookup: CDR1 SEHNR, CDR2 FQNEAQ (reference sequence). V was clipped by 1 base and J by 2 bases; unmatched bases: 14. The length of the CDR3 is 19 residues. The DNA of the CDR3 is TGTGCCAGCAGCTTAGACTTCTTCTTGGGACAGGGTGTTCAAGAGACCCAGTACTTC. Its translation: CASSLDFFLGQGVQETQYF.

The chain has TRBV18 and TRBJ2-3; D remains unclear. There are 14 residues in the CDR3. Germline-derived CDR1 and CDR2 are KGHSH and LQKENI. Trimming removed 3 bases from V and 2 bases from J, with 9 bases in between. The CDR3, as DNA: TGTGCCAGCTCACCGTTAATTTCCACAGATACGCAGTATTTT. Its protein is CASSPLISTDTQYF.

The J gene is TRBJ1-6, the V gene TRBV4-1; 7 nucleotides agree with TRBD1. Germline V gene data show CDR1 as MGHRA and CDR2 as YSYEKL. The CDR3 covers 16 residues. The junction had 7 bases not matched to a gene; V was cut back by 0 bases and J by 8 bases. The CDR3 DNA reads as TGCGCCAGCAGCCAAGATCCCGGACAGGTCCATTCACCCCTCCACTTT. Its translation: CASSQDPGQVHSPLHF.

CDR3 sequence reads: CASSQVRVDLMNTEAFF. CDR3 bases: TGCGCCAGCAGCCAAGTCCGGGTAGATTTAATGAACACTGAAGCTTTCTTT. The chain uses TRBV4-1 and TRBJ1-1; D unclear. This CDR3 contains 17 residues. Germline values: CDR1 MGHRA, CDR2 YSYEKL. Trimming removed 1 base from V and 0 bases from J, with 15 bases in between.

The V gene is TRBV7-3, the J gene TRBJ2-1, with D maybe TRBD2 (6 bases). This CDR3 has 15 residues. Trimming took off 4 bases at V and 6 bases at J, with 16 bases between the two ends. Germline CDR1 SGHTA, CDR2 FQGTGA. CDR3 nucleotide sequence: TGTGCCAGCAGCTGGGACGGGAGCATCTTCAATGAGCAGTTCTTC. Residues: CASSWDGSIFNEQFF.

The chain couples TRBV7-9 to TRBJ2-2; D not certain. Germline V gene sequence: CDR1 SEHNR, CDR2 FQNEAQ (reference sequence). The V gene lost 10 bases and the J gene lost 6 bases, with 3 bases spanning the gap. The CDR3 length is 9 residues. The CDR3 nucleotides read TGTGCCATCTCCGGGGAGCTGTTTTTT. This gives the protein CAISGELFF.

This chain connects TRBV2 to TRBJ2-2, with TRBD1 matching 7 bases. V lost 4 bases and J lost 5; bases outside the gene matches: 4. The CDR3 runs to 14 residues. Per the germline V gene, CDR1 is SNHLY and CDR2 is FYNNEI. CDR3 sequence reads: CASSVEGATGELFF. In DNA form, the CDR3 reads TGTGCCAGCAGTGTAGAGGGGGCGACCGGGGAGCTGTTTTTT.

This clone was picked up one time. This rearrangement joins TRBV18 to TRBJ1-4; the D is unclear. The germline gives CDR1 KGHSH, CDR2 LQKENI. V was clipped by 1 base and J by 8 bases, with 14 bases between them. The CDR3 is 15 amino acids. The CDR3 bases are TGTGCCAGCTCACCACTATCGGGGATACAAGAAAAACTGTTTTTT. Protein product: CASSPLSGIQEKLFF.

The chain is built from TRBV4-1 and TRBJ2-2; 9 positions agree with TRBD2. Germline CDR1 and CDR2: MGHRA and YSYEKL. The CDR3 runs 18 residues. With V trimmed by 0 bases and J by 8 bases, 13 bases remained unmatched. The CDR3 DNA follows: TGCGCCAGCAGCCAAGATGCGCTAGCGGGACCAAGACAAGGGGAGCTGTTTTTT. It is translated as CASSQDALAGPRQGELFF.

This clone was recorded once. J is TRBJ1-3 and V is TRBV11-3; the D gene is possibly TRBD1 (5 bases). V was shortened by 1 base and J by 1 base, with 8 bases between the two germline ends. The CDR3 runs 15 residues. Germline V CDR1 and CDR2: SGHNT, YENEEA. The CDR3 region has the DNA TGTGCCAGCAGCTTAGGGGGGAGGTCTGGAAACACCATATATTTT. Its protein is CASSLGGRSGNTIYF.

The chain combines TRBV9 with TRBJ2-3, with D unclear. Trimming took off 0 bases at V and 2 bases at J, with 7 bases between the two ends. The germline gives CDR1 SGDLS, CDR2 YYNGEE. This CDR3 has 14 residues. CDR3 nucleotides: TGTGCCAGCAGCGTAGACGTAGTCACAGATACGCAGTATTTT. It yields the protein CASSVDVVTDTQYF.

CDR3 amino acids: CASSILDYNQPQHF. The CDR3 DNA reads as TGTGCCAGTAGTATACTAGATTACAATCAGCCCCAGCATTTT. The V and J genes are TRBV19 and TRBJ1-5; D remains unclear. Germline CDR1 is LNHDA and CDR2 is SQIVND (reference sequence). V was pared by 2 bases and J by 3 bases, with 8 bases between. This CDR3 has 14 amino acids.

This chain connects TRBV19 to TRBJ1-2; D is perhaps TRBD1 (5 bases). This CDR3 is built from 13 residues. Germline CDR1 LNHDA, CDR2 SQIVND (reference sequence). The germline V and J ends were trimmed by 3 bases and 5 bases, with 10 bases remaining between them. The CDR3 sequence is CASSIRQKYGYTF. The DNA for the CDR3 is TGTGCCAGTAGTATCAGACAGAAGTATGGCTACACCTTC. The full variable domain, with the rest looked up from reference TRBV19 and TRBJ1-2, is DGGITQSPKYLFRKEGQNVTLSCEQNLNHDAMYWYRQDPGQGLRLIYYSQIVNDFQKGDIAEGYSVSREKKESFPLTVTSAQKNPTAFYLCASSIRQKYGYTFGSGTRLTVV.

The chain is built from TRBV29-1 and TRBJ2-6, with D maybe TRBD2 (6 bases). The CDR3 loop spans 14 amino acids. V lost 6 bases to trimming and J lost 2 bases, with 11 bases between them. The V gene's germline CDR1 is SQVTM and CDR2 ANQGSEA. The chain's CDR3 is CSVIQRAGANVLTF. The CDR3 region has the DNA TGCAGCGTGATCCAGCGGGCTGGGGCCAACGTCCTGACTTTC.